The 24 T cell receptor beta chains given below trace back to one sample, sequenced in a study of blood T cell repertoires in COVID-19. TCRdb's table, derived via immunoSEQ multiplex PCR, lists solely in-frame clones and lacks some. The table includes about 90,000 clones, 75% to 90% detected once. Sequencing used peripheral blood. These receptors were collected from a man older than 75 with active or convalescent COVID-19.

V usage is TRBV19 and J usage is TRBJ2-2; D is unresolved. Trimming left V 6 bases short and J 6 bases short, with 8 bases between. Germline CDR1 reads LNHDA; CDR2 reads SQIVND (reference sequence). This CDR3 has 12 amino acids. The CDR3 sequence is CASSPPAGELFF. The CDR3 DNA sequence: TGTGCCAGTAGCCCCCCTGCCGGGGAGCTGTTTTTT.

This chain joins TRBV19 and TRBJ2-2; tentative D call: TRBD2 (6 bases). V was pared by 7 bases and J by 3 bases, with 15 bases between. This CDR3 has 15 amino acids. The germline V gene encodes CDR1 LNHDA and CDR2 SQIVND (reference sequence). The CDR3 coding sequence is TGTGCCAGTACGGGGAGGCCCGGGCACACCGGGGAGCTGTTTTTT. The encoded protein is CASTGRPGHTGELFF. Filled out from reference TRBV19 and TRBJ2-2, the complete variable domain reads DGGITQSPKYLFRKEGQNVTLSCEQNLNHDAMYWYRQDPGQGLRLIYYSQIVNDFQKGDIAEGYSVSREKKESFPLTVTSAQKNPTAFYLCASTGRPGHTGELFFGEGSRLTVL.

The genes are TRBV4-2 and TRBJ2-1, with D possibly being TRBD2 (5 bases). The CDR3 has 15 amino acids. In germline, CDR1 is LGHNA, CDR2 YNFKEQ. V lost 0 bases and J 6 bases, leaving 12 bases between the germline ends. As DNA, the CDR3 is TGTGCCAGCAGCCAAGAATGGCTAGCCACCAATGAGCAGTTCTTC. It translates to CASSQEWLATNEQFF.

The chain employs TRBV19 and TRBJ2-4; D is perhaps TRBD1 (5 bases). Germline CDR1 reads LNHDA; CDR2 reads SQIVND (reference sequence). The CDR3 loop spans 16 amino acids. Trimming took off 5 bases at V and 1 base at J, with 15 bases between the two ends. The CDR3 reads CASSWGRVVAKNIQYF. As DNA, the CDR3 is TGTGCCAGTAGTTGGGGCAGGGTGGTCGCCAAAAACATTCAGTACTTC.

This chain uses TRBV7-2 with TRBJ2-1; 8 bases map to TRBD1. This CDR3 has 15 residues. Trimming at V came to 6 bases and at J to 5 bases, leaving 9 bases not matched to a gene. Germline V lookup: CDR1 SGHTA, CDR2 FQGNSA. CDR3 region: CASRRTGWQNNEQFF. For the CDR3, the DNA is TGTGCCAGCAGGCGGACAGGGTGGCAAAACAATGAGCAGTTCTTC.

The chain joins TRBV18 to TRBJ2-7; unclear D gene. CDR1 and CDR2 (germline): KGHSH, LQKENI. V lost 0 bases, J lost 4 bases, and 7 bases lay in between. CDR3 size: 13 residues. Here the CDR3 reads CASSPPSLYEQYF. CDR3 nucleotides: TGTGCCAGCTCACCACCCTCTTTATACGAGCAGTACTTC.

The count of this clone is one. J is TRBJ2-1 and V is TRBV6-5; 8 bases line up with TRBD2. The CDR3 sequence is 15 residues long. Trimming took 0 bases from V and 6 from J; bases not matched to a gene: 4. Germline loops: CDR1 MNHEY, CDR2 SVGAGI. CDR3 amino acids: CASSYSGTSGNEQFF. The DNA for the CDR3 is TGTGCCAGCAGTTACTCGGGCACTAGCGGCAATGAGCAGTTCTTC.

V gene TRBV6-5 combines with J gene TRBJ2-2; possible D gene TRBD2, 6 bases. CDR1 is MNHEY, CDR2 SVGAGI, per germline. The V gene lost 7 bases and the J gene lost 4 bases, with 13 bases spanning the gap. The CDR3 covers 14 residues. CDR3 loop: CASKELLATGELFF. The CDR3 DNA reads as TGTGCCAGCAAGGAGCTACTAGCCACCGGGGAGCTGTTTTTT.

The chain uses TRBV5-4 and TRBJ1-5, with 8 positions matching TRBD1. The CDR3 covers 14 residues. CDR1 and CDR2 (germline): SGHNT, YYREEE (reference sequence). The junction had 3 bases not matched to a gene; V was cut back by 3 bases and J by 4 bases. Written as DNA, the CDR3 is TGTGCCAGCAGCTCGGGGACAGGAAATCAGCCCCAGCATTTT. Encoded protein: CASSSGTGNQPQHF.

The CDR3 nucleotides are TGCGCCAGCAGACTTCGGACTAGCGAGAACACCGGGGAGCTGTTTTTT. Amino acids: CASRLRTSENTGELFF. This rearrangement joins TRBV5-1 to TRBJ2-2, with 9 bases that match TRBD2. Germline V gene lookup returns CDR1 SGHRS and CDR2 YFSETQ. The ends lost 5 bases at V and 1 base at J; junction bases unmatched: 6. CDR3 size: 16 residues.

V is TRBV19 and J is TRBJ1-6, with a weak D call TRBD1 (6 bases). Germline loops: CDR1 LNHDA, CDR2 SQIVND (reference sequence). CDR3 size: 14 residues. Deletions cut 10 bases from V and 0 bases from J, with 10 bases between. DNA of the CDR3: TGTGCCACCTCGACAGGCTCCTATAATTCACCCCTCCACTTT. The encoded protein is CATSTGSYNSPLHF.

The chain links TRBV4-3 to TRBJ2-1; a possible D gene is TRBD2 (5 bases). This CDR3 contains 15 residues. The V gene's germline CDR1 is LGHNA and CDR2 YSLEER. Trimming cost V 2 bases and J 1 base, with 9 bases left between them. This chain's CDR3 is CASSQLTGSYNEQFF. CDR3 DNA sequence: TGCGCCAGCAGCCAACTAACGGGGTCCTACAATGAGCAGTTCTTC.

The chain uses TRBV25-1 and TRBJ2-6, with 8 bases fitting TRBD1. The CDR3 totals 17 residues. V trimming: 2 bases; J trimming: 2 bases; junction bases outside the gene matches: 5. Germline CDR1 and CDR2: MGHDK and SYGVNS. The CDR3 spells CASSEGQGGAGANVLTF. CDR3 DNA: TGTGCCAGCAGTGAAGGACAGGGCGGGGCTGGGGCCAACGTCCTGACTTTC.

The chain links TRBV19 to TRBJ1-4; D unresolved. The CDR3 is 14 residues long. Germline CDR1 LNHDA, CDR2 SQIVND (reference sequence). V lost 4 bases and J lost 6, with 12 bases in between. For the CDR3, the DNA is TGTGCCAGTAGTAGGCGCCTCCAGGATGAAAAACTGTTTTTT. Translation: CASSRRLQDEKLFF.

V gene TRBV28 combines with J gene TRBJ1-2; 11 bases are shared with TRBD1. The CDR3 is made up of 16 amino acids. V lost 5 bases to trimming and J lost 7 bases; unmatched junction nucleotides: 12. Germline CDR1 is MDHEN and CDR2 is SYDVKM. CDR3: CASSPPHGQGAFGYTF. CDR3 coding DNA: TGTGCCAGCAGTCCCCCCCACGGACAGGGGGCATTTGGCTACACCTTC.

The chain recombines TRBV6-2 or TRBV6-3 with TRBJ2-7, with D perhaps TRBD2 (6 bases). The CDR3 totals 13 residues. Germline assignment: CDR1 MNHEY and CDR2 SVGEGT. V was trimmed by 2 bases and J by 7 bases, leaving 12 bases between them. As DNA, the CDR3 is TGTGCCAGCAGTTACCTGGGAGGAGGAGAGCAGTACTTC. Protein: CASSYLGGGEQYF.

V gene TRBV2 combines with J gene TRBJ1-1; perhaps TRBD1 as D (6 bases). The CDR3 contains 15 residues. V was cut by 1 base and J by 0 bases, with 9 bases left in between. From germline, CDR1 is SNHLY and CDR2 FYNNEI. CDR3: CASSEEGDMNTEAFF. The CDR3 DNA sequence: TGTGCCAGCAGTGAAGAGGGGGACATGAACACTGAAGCTTTCTTT. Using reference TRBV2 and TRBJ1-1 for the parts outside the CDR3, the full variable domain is EPEVTQTPSHQVTQMGQEVILRCVPISNHLYFYWYRQILGQKVEFLVSFYNNEISEKSEIFDDQFSVERPDGSNFTLKIRSTKLEDSAMYFCASSEEGDMNTEAFFGQGTRLTVV.

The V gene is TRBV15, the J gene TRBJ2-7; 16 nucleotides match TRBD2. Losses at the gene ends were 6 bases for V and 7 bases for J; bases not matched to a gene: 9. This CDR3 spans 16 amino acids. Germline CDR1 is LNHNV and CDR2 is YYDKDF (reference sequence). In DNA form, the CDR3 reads TGTGCCACCAGTCCGGGACTAGCGGGAGGGCCGCGGGAGCAGTACTTC. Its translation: CATSPGLAGGPREQYF.

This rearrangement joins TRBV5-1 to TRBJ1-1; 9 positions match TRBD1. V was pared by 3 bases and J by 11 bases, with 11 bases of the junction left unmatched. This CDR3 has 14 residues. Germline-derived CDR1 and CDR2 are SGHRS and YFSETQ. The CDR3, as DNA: TGCGCCAGCAGCTCGACGGGACAGGGAGGAGGCGCTTTCTTT. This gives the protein CASSSTGQGGGAFF. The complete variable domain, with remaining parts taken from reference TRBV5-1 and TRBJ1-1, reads KAGVTQTPRYLIKTRGQQVTLSCSPISGHRSVSWYQQTPGQGLQFLFEYFSETQRNKGNFPGRFSGRQFSNSRSEMNVSTLELGDSALYLCASSSTGQGGGAFFGQGTRLTVV.

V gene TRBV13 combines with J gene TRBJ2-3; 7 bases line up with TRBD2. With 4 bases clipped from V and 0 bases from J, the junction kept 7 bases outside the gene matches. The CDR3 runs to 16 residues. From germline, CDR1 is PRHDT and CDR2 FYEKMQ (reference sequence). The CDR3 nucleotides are TGTGCCAGCAGCTACCTAGCGGAGTCTAGCACAGATACGCAGTATTTT. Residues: CASSYLAESSTDTQYF.

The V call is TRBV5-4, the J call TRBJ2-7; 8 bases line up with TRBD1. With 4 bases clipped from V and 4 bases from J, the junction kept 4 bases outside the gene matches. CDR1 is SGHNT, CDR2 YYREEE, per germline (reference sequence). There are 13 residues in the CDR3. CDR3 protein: CASSRNRGYEQYF. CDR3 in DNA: TGTGCCAGCAGCCGAAACAGGGGGTACGAGCAGTACTTC.

CDR3 sequence: CASSFLASGNTGELFF. The CDR3 bases are TGTGCCAGCAGTTTTTTGGCTAGCGGGAACACCGGGGAGCTGTTTTTT. This chain joins TRBV27 and TRBJ2-2, with TRBD2 matching 7 bases. The V gene end was trimmed by 3 bases and the J gene end by 1 base; junction bases not matched to a gene: 5. Germline V lookup: CDR1 MNHEY, CDR2 SMNVEV (reference sequence). The length of the CDR3 is 16 residues.

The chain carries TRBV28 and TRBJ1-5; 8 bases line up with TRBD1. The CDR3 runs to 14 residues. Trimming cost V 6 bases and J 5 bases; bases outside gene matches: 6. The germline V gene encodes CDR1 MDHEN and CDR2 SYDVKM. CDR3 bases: TGTGCCAGCAGCCCAGACAGGGGCGATCAGCCCCAGCATTTT. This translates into CASSPDRGDQPQHF.

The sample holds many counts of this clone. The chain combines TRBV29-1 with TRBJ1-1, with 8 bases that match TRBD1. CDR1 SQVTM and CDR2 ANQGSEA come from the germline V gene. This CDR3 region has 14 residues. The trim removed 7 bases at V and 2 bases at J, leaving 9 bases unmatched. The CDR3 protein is CSGTQGVGNTEAFF. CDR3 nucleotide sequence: TGCAGCGGAACACAGGGGGTTGGCAACACTGAAGCTTTCTTT.